These 11 T cell receptor beta chains share one sample of origin, sequenced in a study of T cell repertoires in cytomegalovirus infection. TCRdb re-derived calls from the reads in MiXCR, one entry per CDR3 protein. The sample shows around 300,000 distinct CDR3 sequences, 8% to 9.5% of them seen only once. Source material: PBMCs. These receptors originate from a human donor in good health (CMV status not recorded). Some clones in this sample may be carry-over from other donors' samples.

This clonotype was seen more than once but under ten times. CDR3: CASSRLAGNQETQYF. In DNA, the CDR3 is TGTGCCAGCAGTAGACTAGCGGGGAACCAAGAGACCCAGTACTTC. This chain uses TRBV6-1 with TRBJ2-5; TRBD2 matches at 11 bases. Germline trimming cut 5 bases from V and 0 bases from J; bases unmatched to any gene: 2. CDR3 size: 15 residues. Germline V lookup: CDR1 MNHNS, CDR2 SASEGT.

This chain uses TRBV20-1 with TRBJ1-3; TRBD1 aligns across 10 bases. The V gene end was trimmed by 4 bases and the J gene end by 6 bases; junction bases not matched to a gene: 6. The germline gives CDR1 DFQATT, CDR2 SNEGSKA (reference sequence). There are 14 residues in the CDR3. DNA for the CDR3: TGCAGTGCTACCAGGACAGGGGGGGCAAACACCATATATTTT. It specifies CSATRTGGANTIYF.

J is TRBJ1-4 and V is TRBV20-1; 9 bases are a match to TRBD1. The CDR3 is 14 residues long. Per germline, CDR1 DFQATT and CDR2 SNEGSKA (reference sequence). Trimming removed 1 base from V and 8 bases from J; junction bases left unmatched: 5. The DNA for the CDR3 is TGCAGTGCTAGAGGGACAGGGGTGCTCGAAAAACTGTTTTTT. This codes for CSARGTGVLEKLFF.

This clonotype was recorded many times. The chain is built from TRBV7-8 and TRBJ2-1; unclear D gene. The CDR3 consists of 13 residues. The V and J ends lost 1 base and 9 bases respectively, with 10 bases between them. Germline CDR1 SGHVS, CDR2 FQNEAQ. The CDR3 DNA is TGTGCCAGCAGCTTAGAGGCGTGGGCTGAGCAGTTCTTC. Protein product: CASSLEAWAEQFF.

V usage is TRBV12-3 or TRBV12-4 and J usage is TRBJ1-3; D gene uncertain. The CDR3 contains 15 residues. V lost 5 bases, J lost 4 bases, and 15 bases lay in between. CDR3: CASSLLGLPGNTIYF. The CDR3 nucleotides are TGTGCCAGCAGTCTGCTCGGACTGCCGGGAAACACCATATATTTT.

The genes are TRBV10-3 and TRBJ2-7; 7 bases line up with TRBD2. This CDR3 spans 15 amino acids. Germline CDR1 ENHRY, CDR2 SYGVKD. With V trimmed by 5 bases and J by 0 bases, 7 bases remained unmatched. For the CDR3, the DNA is TGTGCCATCAGTCGATCAAGCGGGGACTCCTACGAGCAGTACTTC. Protein product: CAISRSSGDSYEQYF.

This clonotype was counted ten times or more. The chain carries TRBV7-2 and TRBJ1-5; possibly TRBD1 for D (5 bases). The V and J ends lost 5 bases and 4 bases respectively, with 9 bases between them. CDR1 SGHTA and CDR2 FQGNSA come from the germline V gene. The CDR3 has 13 residues. The CDR3 is CASSQGRNQPQHF. The CDR3 nucleotides are TGTGCCAGCAGCCAGGGCCGAAATCAGCCCCAGCATTTT.

This clonotype has only one observation. The J gene is TRBJ2-7, the V gene TRBV7-9, with D perhaps being TRBD1 or TRBD2 (5 bases each). Germline V gives CDR1 SEHNR, CDR2 FQNEAQ (reference sequence). This CDR3 spans 13 amino acids. Trimming left V 4 bases short and J 5 bases short, with 12 bases between. The CDR3, as DNA: TGTGCCAGCAGCTGGGGACGTGGGGACGAGCAGTACTTC. This gives the protein CASSWGRGDEQYF.

This clonotype was counted many times. V gene TRBV10-3 combines with J gene TRBJ2-7, with D hard to call. V gave up 3 bases and J gave up 3 bases, with 12 bases separating them. The CDR3 has 14 amino acids. The germline V gene has CDR1 ENHRY and CDR2 SYGVKD. Here the CDR3 DNA reads TGTGCCATCAGTGATTTAGGGCAGAGCTACGAGCAGTACTTC. Its translation is CAISDLGQSYEQYF.

Many counts were recorded for this clonotype. The genes are TRBV6-2 or TRBV6-3 and TRBJ2-1; 8 bases fit TRBD2. V trimming: 6 bases; J trimming: 8 bases; junction bases outside the gene matches: 6. There are 13 residues in the CDR3. CDR1 and CDR2 (germline): MNHEY, SVGEGT. The CDR3 sequence is CASSSTGGYEQFF. The CDR3 bases are TGTGCCAGCAGCTCGACGGGAGGGTATGAGCAGTTCTTC.

This clonotype was seen a few times. J is TRBJ2-1 and V is TRBV7-3; a possible D gene is TRBD1 (6 bases). Germline loops: CDR1 SGHTA, CDR2 FQGTGA. The V end lost 4 bases, the J end lost 0 bases, and 16 bases lay between the germline ends. This CDR3 is 17 amino acids long. CDR3 region: CASSYRRGSSSYNEQFF. The CDR3 DNA is TGTGCCAGCAGCTATCGCAGGGGTTCGAGCTCCTACAATGAGCAGTTCTTC.